The 17 T cell receptor beta chains below were found in one sample sequenced in a study of blood T cells in healthy people across ages (dated by TCRdb to between 2014 and 2017). Libraries were prepared through 5' RACE. Sequencing took place on an Illumina HiSeq 2500. The second PCR ran for roughly 7 to 12 cycles and used a J-beta primer mix along with a sample-barcoded 5' primer. TCRdb took the public reads, trimmed them with fastp at Q25, ran MiXCR for clone calling and kept in-frame beta chains. Each CDR3 protein appears once, grouped with its most common genes and DNA. In all, the sample holds hundreds of thousands of distinct CDR3 sequences, and 32% of those were seen once. Clones ranked in the top ten supply over 15% of the sample. The material sequenced was blood. These receptors originate from a woman older than 75 in good health. Donor details come from another sample of the same person, matched by shared clones.

For this clonotype: A much more abundant neighbour one base away suggests this may be a read error. J is TRBJ2-1 and V is TRBV7-2, with D possibly being TRBD2 (7 bases). Germline assignment: CDR1 SGHTA and CDR2 FQGNSA. The CDR3 extends over 15 amino acids. The DNA of the CDR3 is TGTGGCAGCAGCCCAGGACTAGGTAGGGGGAATGAGCAGTTCTTC. It yields the protein CGSSPGLGRGNEQFF.

The chain's CDR3 is CASSLVGLAGVPDTQYF. The CDR3 DNA reads as TGCGCCAGCAGCTTGGTGGGACTAGCGGGAGTCCCCGATACGCAGTATTTT. The chain carries TRBV5-1 and TRBJ2-3, with TRBD2 identical over 14 bases. Germline V gives CDR1 SGHRS, CDR2 YFSETQ. This CDR3 contains 17 residues. The ends lost 0 bases at V and 6 bases at J; junction bases unmatched: 6.

As for this clonotype: Being one base from a much bigger clone, this may be a read error. V and J are TRBV7-2 and TRBJ2-6, with D possibly TRBD2 on 5 matching bases. This CDR3 has 14 residues. V shed 4 bases and J shed 8 bases, with 12 bases lying between them. CDR1 SGHTA and CDR2 FQGNSA come from the germline V gene. This CDR3 is CASSSGSETNVLTF. The CDR3 DNA reads TGTGCCAGCAGCTCGGGGTCTGAGACCAACGTCCTGACTTTC.

This clonotype appeared many times. CDR3 DNA: TGTGCCACCAGCAACAGAGCTAACTATGGCTACACCTTC. This codes for CATSNRANYGYTF. The chain couples TRBV15 to TRBJ1-2; D is unresolved. There are 13 residues in the CDR3. CDR1 and CDR2 (germline): LNHNV, YYDKDF (reference sequence). The V and J ends lost 4 bases and 0 bases respectively, with 6 bases between them. Full variable domain (missing parts from reference TRBV15 and TRBJ1-2): DAMVIQNPRYQVTQFGKPVTLSCSQTLNHNVMYWYQQKSSQAPKLLFHYYDKDFNNEADTPDNFQSRRPNTSFCFLDIRSPGLGDTAMYLCATSNRANYGYTFGSGTRLTVV.

This clonotype was seen many times. This may come from a read error, since a much larger clone is one base off. This rearrangement joins TRBV15 to TRBJ2-1; 11 positions agree with TRBD2. Matching the DNA end better, TRBJ2-7 makes the J call doubtful. This CDR3 is built from 17 residues. CDR1 is LNHNV, CDR2 YYDKDF, per germline (reference sequence). The CDR3 nucleotides read TGTGCCACCAGCAGAGCACTAGCGGGGGACTCCTACAATGAGCAGTACTTC. Translation gives CATSRALAGDSYNEQYF.

Turning to this clonotype: A read error may explain this, as a much larger clone is one base away. The chain recombines TRBV7-9 with TRBJ1-2; D is perhaps TRBD1 (5 bases). The CDR3 totals 16 residues. Germline V lookup: CDR1 SEHNR, CDR2 FQNEAQ (reference sequence). V lost 5 bases and J lost 4, with 20 bases in between. The CDR3 coding sequence is TGTGCCAGCAGCCCATCACCGACAGAATCTACCTATGGCTACACCTTC. Encoded protein: CASSPSPTESTYGYTF.

At least ten counts were recorded for this clonotype. The rearrangement links TRBV2 to TRBJ1-1; no clear D gene. Germline lookup yields CDR1 SNHLY and CDR2 FYNNEI. V gave up 3 bases and J gave up 8 bases, with 13 bases separating them. The CDR3 length is 13 residues. The CDR3 DNA sequence: TGTGCCAGCAGTGATAGCCGCCTGGAGGAAGCTTTCTTT. This sequence encodes CASSDSRLEEAFF. Looking up the rest from reference TRBV2 and TRBJ1-1 gives the full variable domain: EPEVTQTPSHQVTQMGQEVILRCVPISNHLYFYWYRQILGQKVEFLVSFYNNEISEKSEIFDDQFSVERPDGSNFTLKIRSTKLEDSAMYFCASSDSRLEEAFFGQGTRLTVV.

This clonotype has a count of ten or more. The chain carries TRBV12-3 or TRBV12-4 and TRBJ1-6; D is perhaps TRBD1 (5 bases). The CDR3 length is 14 residues. Deletions cut 3 bases from V and 7 bases from J, with 10 bases between. The CDR3 bases are TGTGCCAGCAGTTTCAGGGCAGAGAATTCACCCCTCCACTTT. Protein sequence: CASSFRAENSPLHF.

On this clonotype itself: This sequence may be a read error, since a much larger clone differs from it by one base. The CDR3 sequence is CASSHGGDIQYF. CDR3 in DNA: TGTGCCAGCAGCCACGGGGGGGACATTCAGTACTTC. The rearrangement links TRBV5-5 to TRBJ2-4, with 8 bases lining up with TRBD2. Germline trimming cut 4 bases from V and 8 bases from J; bases unmatched to any gene: 2. Germline values: CDR1 SGHKS, CDR2 YYEKEE (reference sequence). The CDR3 is 12 residues long.

The chain couples TRBV30 to TRBJ1-5; D gene ambiguous. Germline lookup yields CDR1 GTSNPN and CDR2 SVGIG (reference sequence). The CDR3 sequence is 14 residues long. The V end lost 0 bases, the J end lost 3 bases, and 9 bases lay between the germline ends. This CDR3 is CAWSVLTVNQPQHF. In nucleotides, the CDR3 is TGTGCCTGGAGTGTACTTACAGTCAATCAGCCCCAGCATTTT.

In this sample, this clonotype turned up many times. The chain has TRBV6-5 and TRBJ2-4, with 8 bases fitting TRBD1. Germline V CDR1 and CDR2: MNHEY, SVGAGI. The CDR3 totals 22 residues. V dropped 0 bases and J dropped 0; count of bases not matched to a gene: 19. The CDR3 DNA is TGTGCCAGCAGTTACTCATTTGGTCCCGGGACAGGAAACCGACTAGCCAAAAACATTCAGTACTTC. It encodes CASSYSFGPGTGNRLAKNIQYF.

This clonotype was seen at least ten times. V gene TRBV7-2 combines with J gene TRBJ2-3; 10 positions match TRBD2. The germline V gene has CDR1 SGHTA and CDR2 FQGNSA. The V and J ends lost 5 bases and 1 base, in that order; junction bases with no gene match: 9. There are 17 residues in the CDR3. CDR3 residues: CASSLRPSGSGTDTQYF. In DNA form, the CDR3 reads TGTGCCAGCAGCCTAAGGCCTAGCGGGAGCGGCACAGATACGCAGTATTTT.

This clonotype was recorded at least ten times. V usage is TRBV6-2 or TRBV6-3 and J usage is TRBJ1-6; TRBD1 might be the D (6 bases). V was cut by 4 bases and J by 7 bases, with 14 bases left in between. The CDR3 has 15 amino acids. Germline values: CDR1 MNHEY, CDR2 SVGEGT. The CDR3: CASSLQGSWNSPLHF. CDR3 in DNA: TGTGCCAGCAGTTTGCAGGGGTCGTGGAATTCACCCCTCCACTTT.

A word on this clonotype: An end of the junction does not agree with germline; a read error may underlie this. This chain joins TRBV9 and TRBJ2-1; 7 positions agree with TRBD2. Germline assignment: CDR1 SGDLS and CDR2 YYNGEE. The CDR3 is 15 residues long. The CDR3 reads CASSWRDYLSNERVF. DNA of the CDR3: TGTGCCAGCAGCTGGCGGGACTACCTCTCCAATGAGCGGGTCTTC. Complete variable domain (other parts from reference TRBV9 and TRBJ2-1): DSGVTQTPKHLITATGQRVTLRCSPRSGDLSVYWYQQSLDQGLQFLIQYYNGEERAKGNILERFSAQQFPDLHSELNLSSLELGDSALYFCASSWRDYLSNERVFGPGTRLTVL.

The J gene is TRBJ1-4, the V gene TRBV6-6; D may be TRBD1 (6 bases). CDR1 is MNHNY, CDR2 SVGAGI, per germline (reference sequence). Trimming pared 0 bases from V and 1 base from J, leaving 6 bases between. This CDR3 spans 15 amino acids. The CDR3 reads CASSYSTGTNEKLFF. CDR3 nucleotides: TGTGCCAGCAGTTACTCGACAGGAACTAATGAAAAACTGTTTTTT.

The chain employs TRBV18 and TRBJ2-3; a possible D gene is TRBD2 (5 bases). Per the germline V gene, CDR1 is KGHSH and CDR2 is LQKENI. CDR3 length: 16 residues. Trimming removed 1 base from V and 3 bases from J, with 14 bases in between. The CDR3 DNA is TGTGCCAGCTCACCACTGGGAAGCGGACCTACAGATACGCAGTATTTT. This translates into CASSPLGSGPTDTQYF.

V is TRBV2 and J is TRBJ2-7; 12 bases are a match to TRBD2. The ends lost 8 bases at V and 3 bases at J; junction bases unmatched: 2. This CDR3 has 13 amino acids. Germline CDR1 is SNHLY and CDR2 is FYNNEI. CDR3 DNA: TGTGCCAGCGGGACTAGCGGGTACTACGAGCAGTACTTC. Protein product: CASGTSGYYEQYF. Combining the CDR3 with reference TRBV2 and TRBJ2-7 gives the whole variable domain EPEVTQTPSHQVTQMGQEVILRCVPISNHLYFYWYRQILGQKVEFLVSFYNNEISEKSEIFDDQFSVERPDGSNFTLKIRSTKLEDSAMYFCASGTSGYYEQYFGPGTRLTVT.